This T cell receptor (beta chain) was sequenced in a study of blood T cell repertoires in COVID-19. Authors' analysis steps: It was from reference gene primer amplification that nucleated cell counts were estimated. Method: immunoSEQ multiplex PCR; TCRdb's copy keeps in-frame clones and lacks some. That table supplies the V and J calls and clone size; D and trimming were determined from the DNA. The sample has 200,000 to 250,000 clones; about 80% are singletons. The germline V gene has CDR1 SGHKS and CDR2 YYEKEE (reference sequence). V lost 1 base and J lost 9, with 11 bases in between. The CDR3 is made up of 14 amino acids. Participants were aged about 18 to 89 years from about two dozen US areas. Categorization into cohorts depended on clinical history that participants reported.

The clonotype was recovered from a woman in her 40s with acute COVID-19. The V gene is TRBV5-5, the J gene TRBJ1-6, with D perhaps TRBD1 (6 bases). What was sequenced was PBMCs or T cells enriched from blood (not recorded which). The DNA of the CDR3 is TGTGCCAGCAGCTTGTTGGGGGCTAGTTCACCCCTCCACTTT. Protein sequence: CASSLLGASSPLHF. Supplemented by reference TRBV5-5 and TRBJ1-6, the full variable domain reads DAGVTQSPTHLIKTRGQQVTLRCSPISGHKSVSWYQQVLGQGPQFIFQYYEKEERGRGNFPDRFSARQFPNYSSELNVNALLLGDSALYLCASSLLGASSPLHFGNGTRLTVT.